The present entry profiles one T cell receptor beta chain with its context. The data originate from a study of cytomegalovirus exposure and HLA in healthy donors. Trimming removed 2 bases from V and 3 bases from J, with 11 bases in between. This CDR3 contains 15 residues. Germline CDR1 is SGHNT and CDR2 is YYREEE (reference sequence). PCR was performed using 60 Vbeta and 13 Jbeta primers. TCRdb's copy holds only in-frame clones and misses some; the assay was immunoSEQ multiplex PCR. Among fewer than 250,000 clones listed, 60% to 80% were seen once. This TCR was recovered from a man younger than 35 in good health and CMV-seronegative. The sample was PBMCs. V is TRBV5-4 and J is TRBJ1-4; D may be TRBD1 (6 bases). The CDR3 nucleotides read TGTGCCAGCAGCTTATGGACAGACCCTAATGAAAAACTGTTTTTT. Protein sequence: CASSLWTDPNEKLFF.